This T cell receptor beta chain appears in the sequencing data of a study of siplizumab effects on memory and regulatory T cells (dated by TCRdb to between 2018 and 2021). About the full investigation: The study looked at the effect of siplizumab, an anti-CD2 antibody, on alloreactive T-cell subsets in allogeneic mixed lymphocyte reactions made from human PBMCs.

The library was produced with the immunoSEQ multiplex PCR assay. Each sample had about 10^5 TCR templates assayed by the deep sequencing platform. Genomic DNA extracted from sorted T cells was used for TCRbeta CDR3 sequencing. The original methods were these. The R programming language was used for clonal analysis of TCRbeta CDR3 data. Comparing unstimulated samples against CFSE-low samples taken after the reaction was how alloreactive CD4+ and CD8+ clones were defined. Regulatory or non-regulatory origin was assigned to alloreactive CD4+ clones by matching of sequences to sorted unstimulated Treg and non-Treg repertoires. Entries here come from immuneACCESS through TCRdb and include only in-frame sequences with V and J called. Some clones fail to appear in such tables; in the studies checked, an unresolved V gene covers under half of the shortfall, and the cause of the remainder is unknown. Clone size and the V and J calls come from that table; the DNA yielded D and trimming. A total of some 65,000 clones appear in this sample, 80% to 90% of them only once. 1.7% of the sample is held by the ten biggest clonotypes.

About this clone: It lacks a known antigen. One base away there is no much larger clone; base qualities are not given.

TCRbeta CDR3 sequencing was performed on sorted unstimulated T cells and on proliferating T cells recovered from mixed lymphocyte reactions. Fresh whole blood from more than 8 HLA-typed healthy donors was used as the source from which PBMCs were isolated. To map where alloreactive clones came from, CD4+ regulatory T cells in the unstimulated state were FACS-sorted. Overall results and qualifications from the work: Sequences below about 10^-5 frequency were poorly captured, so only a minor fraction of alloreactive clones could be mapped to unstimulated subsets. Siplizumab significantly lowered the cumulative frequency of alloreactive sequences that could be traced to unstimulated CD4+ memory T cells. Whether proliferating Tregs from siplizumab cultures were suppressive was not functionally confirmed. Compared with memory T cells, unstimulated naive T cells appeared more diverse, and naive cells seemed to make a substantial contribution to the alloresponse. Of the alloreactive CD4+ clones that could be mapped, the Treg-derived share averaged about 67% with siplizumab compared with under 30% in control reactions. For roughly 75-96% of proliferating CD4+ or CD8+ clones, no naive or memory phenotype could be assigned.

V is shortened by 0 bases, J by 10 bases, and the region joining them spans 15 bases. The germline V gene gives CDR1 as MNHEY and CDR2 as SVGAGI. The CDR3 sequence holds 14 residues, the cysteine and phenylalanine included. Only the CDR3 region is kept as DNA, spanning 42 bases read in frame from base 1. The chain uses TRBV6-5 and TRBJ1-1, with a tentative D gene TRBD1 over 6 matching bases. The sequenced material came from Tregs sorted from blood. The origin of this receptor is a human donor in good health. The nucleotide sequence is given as TGTGCCAGCAGTTACTCGACGGCTAGGGGGGCAGCTTTCTTT. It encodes CASSYSTARGAAFF.